The clone carrying this T cell receptor beta chain has a handful of counts. Its antigen remains unidentified. The CDR3 spans 15 residues. This sample is drawn from a study of cytotoxic CD8 clonotypes in ibrutinib-treated CLL. Across the whole study: Partial responses numbered some 25 and complete responses 2; after a median approximately 70 months, 14 stayed remitted and approximately 12 progressed.

Assay used: immunoSEQ multiplex PCR; TCRdb lists only in-frame clones, some missing. This repertoire shows about 120,000 clones, 58% found once; its top ten account for more than 35%. Study-level findings and limits: Timing of sampling differed between sustained-remission and progressing patients. Contraction or stability on treatment was seen for public clonotypes, which were uncommon. Baseline clonality, higher than in age-matched healthy donors, tracked circulating CD8+ T-cell counts.

The chain couples TRBV12-2 to TRBJ1-2. TRBV12-2 is listed as a pseudogene. The TCR originated in a human donor with chronic lymphocytic leukemia. The source was PBMCs, collected after 24 months of ibrutinib treatment. The CDR3 coding sequence is TGTGCAAGTCGCCAACCGGCAAGGAATGGCTATGGCTACACCTTC. The encoded protein is CASRQPARNGYGYTF.